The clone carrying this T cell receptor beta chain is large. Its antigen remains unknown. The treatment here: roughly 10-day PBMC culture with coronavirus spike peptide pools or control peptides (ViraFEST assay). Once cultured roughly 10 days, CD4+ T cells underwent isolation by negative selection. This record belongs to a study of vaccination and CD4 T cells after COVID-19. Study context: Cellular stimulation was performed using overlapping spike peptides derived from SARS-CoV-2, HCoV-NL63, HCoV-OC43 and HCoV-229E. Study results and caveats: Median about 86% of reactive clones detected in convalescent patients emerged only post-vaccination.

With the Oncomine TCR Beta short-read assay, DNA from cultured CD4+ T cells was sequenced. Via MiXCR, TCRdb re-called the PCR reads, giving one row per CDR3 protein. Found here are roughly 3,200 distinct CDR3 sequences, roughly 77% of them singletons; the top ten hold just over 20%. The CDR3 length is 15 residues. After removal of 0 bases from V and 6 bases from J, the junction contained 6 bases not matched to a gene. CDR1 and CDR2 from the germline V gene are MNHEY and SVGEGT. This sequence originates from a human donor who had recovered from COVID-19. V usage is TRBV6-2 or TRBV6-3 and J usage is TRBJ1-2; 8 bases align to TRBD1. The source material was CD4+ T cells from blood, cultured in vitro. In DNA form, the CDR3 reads TGTGCCAGCAGTTACTCGGCAGGGGGCACGGATGGCTACACCTTC. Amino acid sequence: CASSYSAGGTDGYTF.